Listed below are T cell receptor beta chains from one sample, sequenced in a study of PD-1 blockade in classical Hodgkin lymphoma. TCRdb's table, derived via immunoSEQ multiplex PCR, lists solely in-frame clones and lacks some. This sample has some 9,300 clones; around 74% occur once, and the top ten carry about 4.6%. The input for sequencing was CD4+ T cells from blood, taken before the fourth cycle of nivolumab. The receptors were sampled from a human donor with classical Hodgkin lymphoma. The conserved cysteine and the conserved F or W are not part of the CDR3 here. Each record gives: V gene, J gene, clone size, CDR3 protein. Not every row has a clone size; where given, it reads once, few, many or a size class.

TRBV4-2	TRBJ2-7	.	ASSQLGDGTYEQY
TRBV6-5	TRBJ1-5	few	ASSLIGFNQPQH
TRBV18	TRBJ1-3	.	ASSPVVGISGNTIY
TRBV10-3	TRBJ1-2	.	AIRGVKDYGYT
TRBV6-5	TRBJ1-4	few	ASNGTEKLF
TRBV6-1	TRBJ2-7	.	ASSDWGLGRNEQY
TRBV10-3	TRBJ2-5	.	AISEQIGETQY
TRBV2	TRBJ2-2	few	ANSKNTGELF
TRBV9	TRBJ1-1	.	ASSYQGGLLNTEAF
TRBV5-1	TRBJ1-2	once	ASSFRVGEGYT
TRBV19	TRBJ2-5	.	ASSTGAGTQY
TRBV19	TRBJ2-1	.	ASSIWQGSYNEQF
TRBV7-2	TRBJ1-5	.	ASSHQENQPQH
TRBV25-1	TRBJ2-1	.	ASSPAGGRDEQF
TRBV28	TRBJ1-5	.	ASSPTGTGRGQPQH